The 31 T cell receptor beta chains given below trace back to one sample, sequenced in a study of blood T cell repertoires in COVID-19. TCRdb keeps only in-frame clones here, not all; method: immunoSEQ multiplex PCR. This sample carries 450,000 to 500,000 clones, roughly 88% of them seen once, and the ten largest clones take approximately 2.9%. The specimen sequenced was peripheral blood. The receptor set was obtained from a human donor in a cohort sampled during active COVID-19.

The chain uses TRBV27 and TRBJ2-3, with D possibly matching TRBD1 (5 bases). V was cut by 2 bases and J by 8 bases, with 14 bases left in between. The CDR3 totals 14 residues. Germline V gene sequence: CDR1 MNHEY, CDR2 SMNVEV (reference sequence). The chain's CDR3 is CASSLEQGRGTQYF. The CDR3, as DNA: TGTGCCAGCAGTTTAGAGCAGGGAAGAGGTACGCAGTATTTT.

This chain connects TRBV19 to TRBJ1-1; D might be TRBD1 (6 bases). Germline loops: CDR1 LNHDA, CDR2 SQIVND (reference sequence). The V gene lost 7 bases and the J gene lost 0 bases, with 18 bases spanning the gap. This CDR3 has 16 amino acids. The CDR3 is CASTPRGNRMNTEAFF. CDR3 DNA: TGTGCCAGTACCCCTAGGGGGAACAGAATGAACACTGAAGCTTTCTTT.

The genes are TRBV18 and TRBJ1-5; 9 bases fit TRBD1. Germline CDR1 reads KGHSH; CDR2 reads LQKENI. V gave up 2 bases and J gave up 4 bases; unmatched junction bases: 0. There are 14 residues in the CDR3. CDR3 sequence: CASSPGTGNQPQHF. The CDR3, as DNA: TGTGCCAGCTCACCAGGGACAGGGAATCAGCCCCAGCATTTT.

J is TRBJ2-1 and V is TRBV9; 8 positions match TRBD2. Germline V gene lookup returns CDR1 SGDLS and CDR2 YYNGEE. The V and J ends lost 1 base and 4 bases, in that order; junction bases with no gene match: 13. CDR3 size: 18 residues. The CDR3 DNA reads TGTGCCAGCAGCGTAACCCTCATCGCGGGAGGAAGATACAATGAGCAGTTCTTC. It yields the protein CASSVTLIAGGRYNEQFF.

This clone was observed once. The V call is TRBV19, the J call TRBJ1-2, with 7 bases that match TRBD1. J was trimmed by 12 bases and V by 6 bases; bases with no gene match: 13. The CDR3 totals 13 residues. Germline CDR1 is LNHDA and CDR2 is SQIVND (reference sequence). This chain's CDR3 is CASRVGGQARNTF. The DNA of the CDR3 is TGTGCCAGTAGGGTCGGAGGACAGGCTAGGAACACCTTC.

V usage is TRBV18 and J usage is TRBJ1-1; D might be TRBD1 (6 bases). V was clipped by 8 bases and J by 1 base, with 14 bases between them. The CDR3 has 14 residues. Germline V gives CDR1 KGHSH, CDR2 LQKENI. For the CDR3, the DNA is TGTGCCAGCAGACCTTGGACAGAGAACACTGAAGCTTTCTTT. Amino acid sequence: CASRPWTENTEAFF.

The chain recombines TRBV4-1 with TRBJ1-4; D is unclear. CDR1 and CDR2 from the germline V gene are MGHRA and YSYEKL. The CDR3 sequence is 16 residues long. Trimming removed 2 bases at V and 0 bases at J, with 10 bases between. Here the CDR3 reads CASSQPPGATNEKLFF. CDR3 DNA sequence: TGCGCCAGCAGCCAACCTCCAGGTGCAACTAATGAAAAACTGTTTTTT.

V usage is TRBV6-2 or TRBV6-3 and J usage is TRBJ2-1, with TRBD2 matching 8 bases. Germline values: CDR1 MNHEY, CDR2 SVGEGT. There are 14 residues in the CDR3. The junction had 4 bases not matched to a gene; V was cut back by 6 bases and J by 3 bases. The chain's CDR3 is CASSKTSDYNEQFF. DNA for the CDR3: TGTGCCAGCAGCAAGACTAGCGACTACAATGAGCAGTTCTTC.

The chain joins TRBV27 to TRBJ2-2, with 9 bases that match TRBD1. The germline CDR1 and CDR2 sequences are MNHEY and SMNVEV (reference sequence). This CDR3 spans 14 amino acids. The junction had 3 bases not matched to a gene; V was cut back by 6 bases and J by 4 bases. The CDR3 coding sequence is TGTGCCAGCAGGGGACAGGGAGTCACCGGGGAGCTGTTTTTT. Encoded protein: CASRGQGVTGELFF.

This clone was observed a few times. This chain uses TRBV29-1 with TRBJ2-1; D perhaps matches TRBD2 (5 bases). The CDR3 length is 10 residues. Germline V CDR1 and CDR2: SQVTM, ANQGSEA. The V gene lost 5 bases and the J gene lost 12 bases, with 11 bases spanning the gap. The CDR3 DNA follows: TGCAGCGTTATAACTAGTAGGCAGTTCTTC. Its translation is CSVITSRQFF.

The rearrangement links TRBV5-4 to TRBJ1-3; D may be TRBD1 (5 bases). Trimming took 0 bases from V and 4 from J, leaving 5 bases between them. Germline V gene data show CDR1 as SGHNT and CDR2 as YYREEE (reference sequence). The length of the CDR3 is 13 residues. CDR3 sequence: CASSLGQGNTIYF. The DNA for the CDR3 is TGTGCCAGCAGCTTGGGACAGGGAAACACCATATATTTT. The full variable domain, rest sourced from reference TRBV5-4 and TRBJ1-3, is ETGVTQSPTHLIKTRGQQVTLRCSSQSGHNTVSWYQQALGQGPQFIFQYYREEENGRGNFPPRFSGLQFPNYSSELNVNALELDDSALYLCASSLGQGNTIYFGEGSWLTVV.

The chain combines TRBV2 with TRBJ2-3, with D uncertain. V gave up 6 bases and J gave up 1 base, with 11 bases separating them. The CDR3 has 14 residues. Germline assignment: CDR1 SNHLY and CDR2 FYNNEI. CDR3 loop: CASRGWRGTDTQYF. The CDR3 DNA reads as TGTGCCAGCAGGGGCTGGCGCGGCACAGATACGCAGTATTTT.

The rearrangement joins TRBV5-1 to TRBJ2-3, with 14 bases aligning to TRBD2. The germline CDR1 and CDR2 sequences are SGHRS and YFSETQ. J lost 5 bases, V lost 3 bases, and 8 bases had no gene match. The CDR3 runs to 17 residues. CDR3 in amino acids: CASSSVLGLAGVDTQYF. The DNA of the CDR3 is TGCGCCAGCAGCTCGGTATTGGGACTAGCGGGAGTAGATACGCAGTATTTT.

The chain recombines TRBV7-9 with TRBJ1-2, with 8 nucleotides matching TRBD1. CDR3 length equals 17 residues. Germline V gene sequence: CDR1 SEHNR, CDR2 FQNEAQ (reference sequence). The ends lost 0 bases at V and 4 bases at J; junction bases unmatched: 10. This CDR3 reads CASSLAMGAGGPYGYTF. Here the CDR3 DNA reads TGTGCCAGCAGCTTAGCGATGGGGGCAGGGGGCCCCTATGGCTACACCTTC.

This chain connects TRBV7-3 to TRBJ2-1, with TRBD2 matching over 12 bases. Losses at the gene ends were 4 bases for V and 2 bases for J; bases not matched to a gene: 0. Looked up from germline, CDR1 is SGHTA and CDR2 is FQGTGA. The CDR3 has 15 amino acids. The CDR3 reads CASSSSGRAYNEQFF. The CDR3 region has the DNA TGTGCCAGCAGCTCTAGCGGGAGGGCCTACAATGAGCAGTTCTTC.

The CDR3 sequence is CTFTRTSGQETQYF. CDR3 coding DNA: TGCACCTTTACTAGGACTAGCGGACAAGAGACCCAGTACTTC. The V gene is TRBV29-1, the J gene TRBJ2-5, with 10 bases matching TRBD2. The CDR3 runs 14 residues. Germline CDR1 is SQVTM and CDR2 is ANQGSEA.

This chain joins TRBV6-2 or TRBV6-3 and TRBJ1-5, with 7 bases aligning to TRBD1. After removal of 2 bases from V and 1 base from J, the junction contained 5 bases not matched to a gene. This CDR3 comprises 16 residues. Germline lookup yields CDR1 MNHEY and CDR2 SVGEGT. This chain's CDR3 is CASSYEGRGSNQPQHF. CDR3 sequence (DNA): TGTGCCAGCAGTTACGAGGGCAGGGGGAGCAATCAGCCCCAGCATTTT.

The chain recombines TRBV7-9 with TRBJ2-2; D possibly corresponds to TRBD1 (6 bases). The ends were cut back, 3 bases at V and 13 bases at J, with 15 bases in the middle. Germline lookup yields CDR1 SEHNR and CDR2 FQNEAQ (reference sequence). This CDR3 is built from 13 residues. The CDR3 region has the DNA TGTGCCAGCAGCTTTTTTCAGGGGTCCTTGCTGTTTTTT. It codes for CASSFFQGSLLFF.

V is TRBV3-1 (or the pseudogene TRBV3-2) and J is TRBJ1-5; D is undetermined. The germline V gene has CDR1 LGHDT and CDR2 YNNKEL (reference sequence). This CDR3 is built from 18 residues. Trimming took off 0 bases at V and 1 base at J, with 16 bases between the two ends. The CDR3 spells CASSQDLGEVWSNQPQHF. As DNA, the CDR3 is TGTGCCAGCAGCCAAGATCTTGGGGAGGTTTGGAGCAATCAGCCCCAGCATTTT.

The CDR3 loop reads CASSEGAGSSYEQYF. In nucleotides, the CDR3 is TGTGCCAGCAGTGAAGGGGCGGGAAGCTCCTACGAGCAGTACTTC. The chain joins TRBV2 to TRBJ2-7, with TRBD2 as a possible D gene (6 bases). Trimming stripped 1 base from V and 0 bases from J, with 10 bases between. The CDR3 is 15 amino acids. Germline assignment: CDR1 SNHLY and CDR2 FYNNEI.

The J gene is TRBJ2-5, the V gene TRBV29-1; D is possibly TRBD2 (6 bases). Trimming left V 6 bases short and J 2 bases short, with 13 bases between. This CDR3 spans 13 amino acids. Germline V gene sequence: CDR1 SQVTM, CDR2 ANQGSEA. DNA for the CDR3: TGCAGCGTCGACAACGGGGGTCAAGAGACCCAGTACTTC. Translating it yields CSVDNGGQETQYF.

For the CDR3, the DNA is TGTGCCAGCAGTTCCAGCTCAGGGACAGATACGCAGTATTTT. Translating it yields CASSSSSGTDTQYF. The rearrangement uses TRBV6-5 and TRBJ2-3; a possible D gene is TRBD1 (5 bases). The CDR3 has 14 amino acids. Germline V lookup: CDR1 MNHEY, CDR2 SVGAGI. V dropped 4 bases and J dropped 3 bases, with 11 bases sitting between them.

The chain carries TRBV10-1 and TRBJ2-7; D gene ambiguous. This CDR3 contains 14 residues. The germline V and J ends were trimmed by 0 bases and 3 bases, with 9 bases remaining between them. Germline V gene data show CDR1 as WNHNN and CDR2 as SYGVQD (reference sequence). For the CDR3, the DNA is TGCGCCAGCAGTGAGTCAGGCTCAGGCTACGAGCAGTACTTC. It is translated as CASSESGSGYEQYF.

The chain couples TRBV7-8 to TRBJ2-1; 9 bases fit TRBD2. V shed 5 bases and J 7 bases; nucleotides not matched to a gene: 12. This CDR3 has 16 residues. Germline CDR1 SGHVS, CDR2 FQNEAQ. CDR3 loop: CASSPWDSGSGNEQFF. For the CDR3, the DNA is TGTGCCAGCAGCCCCTGGGATAGCGGGAGTGGTAATGAGCAGTTCTTC.

This clone has more than one count but fewer than ten. The chain has TRBV7-3 and TRBJ2-1; TRBD1 is a possible D gene (5 bases). CDR1 is SGHTA and CDR2 is FQGTGA in the germline V gene. V gave up 5 bases and J gave up 8 bases, with 7 bases separating them. The CDR3 loop spans 11 amino acids. CDR3 amino acids: CASSTGDEQFF. CDR3 bases: TGTGCCAGCAGCACAGGTGATGAGCAGTTCTTC.

The chain is built from TRBV28 and TRBJ2-4; D gene unclear. CDR1 is MDHEN, CDR2 SYDVKM, per germline. CDR3 length equals 14 residues. V was pared by 6 bases and J by 0 bases, with 9 bases between. CDR3 residues: CASRPRVAKNIQYF. CDR3 DNA: TGTGCCAGCAGGCCCCGGGTAGCCAAAAACATTCAGTACTTC.

The chain recombines TRBV7-8 with TRBJ2-3; tentatively, D is TRBD2 (5 bases). The CDR3 is 17 residues long. Deletions cut 0 bases from V and 1 base from J, with 14 bases between. CDR1 is SGHVS and CDR2 is FQNEAQ in the germline V gene. In nucleotides, the CDR3 is TGTGCCAGCAGCTTAGCGGGAGCGGTTTCTGGCACAGATACGCAGTATTTT. Translating it yields CASSLAGAVSGTDTQYF.

V is TRBV19 and J is TRBJ2-1; 15 bases match TRBD2. V dropped 4 bases and J dropped 0; count of bases not matched to a gene: 7. Germline-derived CDR1 and CDR2 are LNHDA and SQIVND (reference sequence). This CDR3 is 19 amino acids long. The CDR3 coding sequence is TGTGCCAGTAGTACGGGACTAGCGGGAGGAAAGAGCTCCTACAATGAGCAGTTCTTC. Protein sequence: CASSTGLAGGKSSYNEQFF.

In this sample, this clone turned up many times. The genes are TRBV4-1 and TRBJ2-7; D gene uncertain. The germline CDR1 and CDR2 sequences are MGHRA and YSYEKL. V lost 1 base to trimming and J lost 5 bases, with 18 bases between them. The CDR3 is made up of 16 amino acids. CDR3: CASSQVNLVTYDEQYF. The CDR3 nucleotides are TGCGCCAGCAGCCAAGTAAATCTAGTGACCTACGACGAGCAGTACTTC.

The rearrangement uses TRBV6-2 or TRBV6-3 and TRBJ1-1; possibly TRBD1 for D (5 bases). The CDR3 has 15 residues. Between the trimmed V and J ends, which lost 6 bases and 1 base, there was a span of 15 bases. Germline CDR1 reads MNHEY; CDR2 reads SVGEGT. This chain's CDR3 is CASSFRAGSNTEAFF. DNA of the CDR3: TGTGCCAGCAGCTTCAGGGCAGGGTCGAACACTGAAGCTTTCTTT.

The V call is TRBV28, the J call TRBJ1-6, with TRBD1 identical over 8 bases. CDR3 length: 14 amino acids. Germline loops: CDR1 MDHEN, CDR2 SYDVKM. The J segment lost 7 bases and the V segment lost 6 bases, leaving 5 bases of the junction unmatched. Here the CDR3 DNA reads TGTGCCAGCAGAACGCAGGGGGCCAATTCACCCCTCCACTTT. This sequence encodes CASRTQGANSPLHF.